The TCR beta chain under discussion was sequenced for a study of blood T cell repertoires in COVID-19. Method: immunoSEQ multiplex PCR; TCRdb's copy keeps in-frame clones and lacks some. The sample lists roughly 200,000 clones, 80% to 90% occurring once. The CDR3 spans 18 residues. Trimming took 3 bases from V and 1 from J; bases not matched to a gene: 12. This sequence originates from a man aged 60 to 69 with acute or convalescent COVID-19. What was sequenced was peripheral blood. V gene TRBV23-1 combines with J gene TRBJ1-1; 9 nucleotides agree with TRBD1. TRBV23-1 belongs to the ORF category, with a function that is uncertain. The chain's CDR3 is CASSHGPRDREGNTEAFF. CDR3 coding DNA: TGCGCCAGCAGTCACGGGCCCCGGGACAGGGAAGGGAACACTGAAGCTTTCTTT.